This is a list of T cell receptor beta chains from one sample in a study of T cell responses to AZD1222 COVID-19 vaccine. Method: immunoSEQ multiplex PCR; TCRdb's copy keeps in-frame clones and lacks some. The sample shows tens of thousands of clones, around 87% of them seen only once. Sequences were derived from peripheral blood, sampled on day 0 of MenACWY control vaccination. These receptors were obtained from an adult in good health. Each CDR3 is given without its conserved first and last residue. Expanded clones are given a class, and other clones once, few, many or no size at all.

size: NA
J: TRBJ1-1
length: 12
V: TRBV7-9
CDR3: ASSLIGTGTEAF

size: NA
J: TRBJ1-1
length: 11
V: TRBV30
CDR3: AWIGSMNTEAF

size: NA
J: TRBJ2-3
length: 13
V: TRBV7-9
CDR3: ASSLGRALADTQY

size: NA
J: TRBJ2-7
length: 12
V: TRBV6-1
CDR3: ASSEAMEPYEQY

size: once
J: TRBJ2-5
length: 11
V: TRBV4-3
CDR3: ASSQVYQETQY

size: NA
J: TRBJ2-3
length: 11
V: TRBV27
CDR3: ASRLRGTDTQY

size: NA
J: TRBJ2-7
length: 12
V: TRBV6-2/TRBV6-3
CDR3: ASSLYEGPYEQY

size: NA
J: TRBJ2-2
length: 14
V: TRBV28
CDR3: ASRLPRTMNTGELF

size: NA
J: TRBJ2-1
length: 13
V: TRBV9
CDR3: ASSSGPGDWAEQF

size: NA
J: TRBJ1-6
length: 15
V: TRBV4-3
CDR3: ASSQDRTSSYNSPLH

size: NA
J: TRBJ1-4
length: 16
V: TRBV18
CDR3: ASSLRRGEAPTNEKLF

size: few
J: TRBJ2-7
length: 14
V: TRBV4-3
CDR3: ASSQDPGTGSYEQY

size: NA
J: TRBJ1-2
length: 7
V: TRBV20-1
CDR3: SVGEGYT

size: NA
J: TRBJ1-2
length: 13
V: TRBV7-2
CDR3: ASSLWRGGNYGYT

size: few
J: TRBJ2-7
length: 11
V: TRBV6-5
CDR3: ASGRDRGYEQY

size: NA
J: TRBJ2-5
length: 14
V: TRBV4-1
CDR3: ASSQAPGRDQETQY

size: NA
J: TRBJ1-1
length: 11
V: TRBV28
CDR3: ASSFRGGFEAF

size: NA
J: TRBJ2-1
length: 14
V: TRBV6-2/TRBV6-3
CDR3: ASSLPPGSSYNEQF

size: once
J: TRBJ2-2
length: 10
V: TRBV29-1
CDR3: SVVSPREELF

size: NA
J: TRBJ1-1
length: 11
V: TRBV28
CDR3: ASTWGTGTEAF

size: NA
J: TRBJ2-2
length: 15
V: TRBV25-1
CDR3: ASSELMTSENTGELF

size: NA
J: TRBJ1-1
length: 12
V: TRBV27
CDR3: ASRPTGPNTEAF

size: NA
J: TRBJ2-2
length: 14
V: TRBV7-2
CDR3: ASSLVLARSSGELF

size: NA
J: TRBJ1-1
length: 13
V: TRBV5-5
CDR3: ASSLMSMGDTEAF